These T cell receptor beta chains were read from a single sample in a study of beta chain features in type 1 diabetes. Assay used: immunoSEQ multiplex PCR; TCRdb lists only in-frame clones, some missing. In the table there are 40,000 to 45,000 clones, roughly 49% of which are singletons. The sample was Tregs from blood. All receptors come from a young woman in good health. CDR3s include the opening cysteine and the closing phenylalanine or tryptophan. D genes are given only for firm matches. Some rows mark clone size as missing; the rest say once, few, many or name a class of expanded clone.

V gene	J gene	D gene	clone size	CDR3 protein	CDR3 DNA
TRBV2	TRBJ2-5	TRBD2	-	CASRSETSGKETQYF	TGTGCCAGCAGATCCGAGACTAGCGGAAAAGAGACCCAGTACTTC
TRBV7-9	TRBJ1-6	-	-	CASSLQGGSPLHF	TGTGCCAGCAGCTTACAGGGCGGCTCACCCCTCCACTTT
TRBV2	TRBJ2-7	TRBD1	-	CASKGQGSSYEQYF	TGTGCCAGCAAGGGACAGGGGTCTTCCTACGAGCAGTACTTC
TRBV6-4	TRBJ2-1	TRBD2	-	CASAPRASGRITYNEQFF	TGTGCCAGCGCCCCCAGGGCTAGCGGGAGGATCACCTACAATGAGCAGTTCTTC
TRBV11-2	TRBJ2-1	-	-	CASSSISSGPYNEQFF	TGTGCCAGCAGCTCGATCTCAAGCGGTCCCTACAATGAGCAGTTCTTC
TRBV30	TRBJ1-1	-	-	CAWSDPGKTEAFF	TGTGCCTGGAGTGACCCGGGGAAGACTGAAGCTTTCTTT
TRBV7-2	TRBJ1-3	TRBD1	-	CASRPLGTGDGNTIYF	TGTGCCAGCAGACCCCTGGGGACAGGGGATGGAAACACCATATATTTT
TRBV28	TRBJ1-4	-	medium-sized	CASSLAQPGGNEKLFF	TGTGCCAGCAGTTTGGCTCAACCTGGAGGGAATGAAAAACTGTTTTTT
TRBV7-9	TRBJ2-3	-	-	CASPPRGSTDTQYF	TGTGCCAGCCCCCCCAGGGGCTCCACAGATACGCAGTATTTT
TRBV7-9	TRBJ1-2	TRBD1	-	CASSRPGDSRGYGYTF	TGTGCCAGCAGCAGACCGGGGGACAGTCGAGGCTATGGCTACACCTTC
TRBV6-5	TRBJ2-7	TRBD2	-	CASSYSGTSSYEQYF	TGTGCCAGCAGTTACTCCGGGACTAGCTCCTACGAGCAGTACTTC
TRBV5-1	TRBJ2-1	-	-	CASSLEVRRYNEQFF	TGCGCCAGCAGCTTGGAGGTTAGGAGGTACAATGAGCAGTTCTTC
TRBV6-1	TRBJ2-5	TRBD2	-	CASSGLAGGRETQYF	TGTGCCAGCAGTGGGCTAGCGGGAGGTAGAGAGACCCAGTACTTC
TRBV7-2	TRBJ2-5	-	few	CASSFPVGGETQYF	TGTGCCAGCAGCTTCCCCGTGGGGGGAGAGACCCAGTACTTC
TRBV29-1	TRBJ2-1	-	-	CSVARRGYLSHEQFF	TGCAGCGTCGCCCGAAGGGGGTACCTCTCGCATGAGCAGTTCTTC
TRBV5-4	TRBJ2-7	TRBD2	-	CASSLESIAGGLIHEQYF	TGTGCCAGCAGCTTGGAATCAATAGCGGGAGGTTTAATCCACGAGCAGTACTTC
TRBV5-1	TRBJ1-5	TRBD1	few	CASRQGIQPQHF	TGCGCCAGCAGACAGGGGATTCAGCCCCAGCATTTT
TRBV7-2	TRBJ2-7	TRBD1	few	CASSRDRGAEQYF	TGTGCCAGCAGCCGGGACAGGGGGGCCGAGCAGTACTTC
TRBV28	TRBJ1-4	TRBD1	-	CASSKDRRYEKLFF	TGTGCCAGCAGCAAGGACAGGAGATATGAAAAACTGTTTTTT
TRBV10-3	TRBJ2-1	TRBD2	-	CAISESTYWTSGYNEQFF	TGTGCCATCAGTGAGTCGACATATTGGACTAGCGGTTACAATGAGCAGTTCTTC
TRBV30	TRBJ2-1	TRBD2	-	CAWSGGRASNEQFF	TGTGCCTGGAGTGGCGGGAGGGCCAGCAATGAGCAGTTCTTC
TRBV29-1	TRBJ2-1	TRBD2	-	CSVETGTSGKYEQFF	TGCAGCGTGGAAACCGGGACTAGCGGGAAATATGAGCAGTTCTTC
TRBV7-2	TRBJ2-1	-	-	CASKPPAGHDNEQFF	TGTGCCTCAAAACCCCCCGCCGGTCACGACAATGAGCAGTTCTTC
TRBV19	TRBJ1-2	-	few	CASTLTGAIGGYTF	TGTGCCAGTACCCTCACAGGAGCGATCGGTGGCTACACCTTC
TRBV27	TRBJ2-7	TRBD1	few	CASSPRGTAYEQYF	TGTGCCAGCAGTCCCAGAGGGACAGCCTACGAGCAGTACTTC
TRBV30	TRBJ2-7	-	-	CACSYGSRTYEQYF	TGTGCCTGCTCCTACGGGAGTAGGACCTACGAGCAGTACTTC
TRBV6-6	TRBJ1-2	-	-	CASSYPEGVYGYTF	TGTGCCAGCAGTTACCCTGAGGGGGTCTATGGCTACACCTTC
TRBV2	TRBJ1-4	TRBD1	once	CASSPPGQSNEKLFF	TGTGCCAGCAGTCCCCCGGGACAGAGTAATGAAAAACTGTTTTTT
TRBV28	TRBJ2-3	-	-	CASSLLGDTQYF	TGTGCCAGCAGTCTCCTCGGAGATACGCAGTATTTT
TRBV16	TRBJ2-2	-	-	CASSPRGTGKLFF	TGTGCCAGCAGCCCCCGTGGTACAGGGAAGCTGTTTTTT
TRBV2	TRBJ2-1	TRBD2	-	CASLRSLADYNEQFF	TGTGCCAGCCTGAGGAGTCTAGCGGATTACAATGAGCAGTTCTTC
TRBV27	TRBJ2-5	TRBD1	-	CASSSPGQGKTQYF	TGTGCCAGCAGTTCGCCGGGACAGGGGAAGACCCAGTACTTC
TRBV5-1	TRBJ2-1	-	few	CASSLEAGSYNEQFF	TGCGCCAGCAGCTTGGAGGCGGGCTCCTACAATGAGCAGTTCTTC
TRBV5-4	TRBJ2-3	-	-	CASSLGRRRGTDTQYF	TGTGCCAGCAGCTTGGGGCGGAGGAGGGGCACAGATACGCAGTATTTT
TRBV9	TRBJ2-1	TRBD2	-	CASSPRAGGSYNEQFF	TGTGCCAGCAGCCCTCGGGCGGGAGGCTCCTACAATGAGCAGTTCTTC
TRBV7-3	TRBJ2-1	-	-	CASSFNRLSGEQFF	TGTGCCAGCAGCTTCAATCGCCTCAGCGGTGAGCAGTTCTTC
TRBV5-6	TRBJ2-7	TRBD2	few	CASSLFGGSTNEQYF	TGTGCCAGCAGCTTGTTTGGCGGGAGTACCAACGAGCAGTACTTC
TRBV5-1	TRBJ2-1	TRBD2	-	CASSSPIGQTGLALYNEQFF	TGCGCCAGCAGCTCCCCGATAGGACAAACGGGACTAGCGTTATACAATGAGCAGTTCTTC
TRBV19	TRBJ2-7	-	-	CASSRQLLNYEQYF	TGTGCCAGTAGTAGGCAGCTACTAAACTACGAGCAGTACTTC
TRBV28	TRBJ2-7	-	once	CASSQVRFEQYF	TGTGCCAGCAGCCAGGTTAGGTTCGAGCAGTACTTC
TRBV2	TRBJ2-1	-	-	CASTWTEYNEQFF	TGTGCCAGCACCTGGACAGAATACAATGAGCAGTTCTTC
TRBV28	TRBJ2-3	TRBD2	-	CASSSPSGRGTDTQYF	TGTGCCAGCAGTTCTCCTAGCGGGAGGGGTACAGATACGCAGTATTTT
TRBV28	TRBJ2-7	TRBD2	-	CASSSLAGGPYEQYF	TGTGCCAGCAGTTCCCTAGCGGGAGGGCCCTACGAGCAGTACTTC
TRBV2	TRBJ2-7	-	-	CASSVQDSTSEQYF	TGTGCCAGCAGTGTCCAGGACTCGACCTCTGAGCAGTACTTC
TRBV7-3	TRBJ1-5	-	few	CASSQGSNQPQHF	TGTGCCAGCAGCCAGGGTAGCAATCAGCCCCAGCATTTT
TRBV19	TRBJ1-1	TRBD1	-	CASSFGQGASEAFF	TGTGCCAGTAGTTTCGGCCAGGGGGCATCTGAAGCTTTCTTT
TRBV7-2	TRBJ2-7	TRBD2	-	CASSLGGRTSYEQYF	TGTGCCAGCAGCTTAGGCGGGAGGACCTCATACGAGCAGTACTTC
TRBV7-2	TRBJ2-1	TRBD2	few	CASRFGAGAHNEQFF	TGTGCCAGCAGGTTCGGGGCGGGAGCTCACAATGAGCAGTTCTTC
TRBV5-4	TRBJ2-3	TRBD1	-	CASSTTRQGLWDTQYF	TGCGCCAGCAGCACAACACGACAGGGGCTGTGGGATACGCAGTATTTT
TRBV18	TRBJ2-5	-	few	CASGRLQETQYF	TGTGCCAGCGGGAGGTTACAAGAGACCCAGTACTTC
TRBV6-5	TRBJ2-3	-	-	CASTPTLSTDTQYF	TGTGCCAGCACCCCGACACTGAGCACAGATACGCAGTATTTT
TRBV27	TRBJ1-1	-	few	CASRLFRGNTEAFF	TGTGCCAGCAGGCTATTCAGGGGGAACACTGAAGCTTTCTTT
TRBV27	TRBJ2-5	-	-	CASSLSGTFGQYF	TGTGCCAGCAGTTTATCCGGGACATTCGGGCAGTACTTC
TRBV5-8	TRBJ1-5	TRBD1	once	CASSLEGGRPQHF	TGTGCCAGCAGCTTAGAAGGGGGCCGGCCCCAGCATTTT
TRBV20-1	TRBJ2-3	-	-	CSANRVDTQYF	TGCAGTGCTAACAGGGTGGATACGCAGTATTTT
TRBV18	TRBJ1-3	-	few	CASSPQGDSGNTIYF	TGTGCCAGCTCACCCCAAGGGGACTCTGGAAACACCATATATTTT
TRBV29-1	TRBJ2-1	-	-	CSVEGMGARQHEQFF	TGCAGCGTTGAAGGGATGGGGGCACGCCAGCATGAGCAGTTCTTC
TRBV6-6	TRBJ2-3	TRBD1	-	CASSYSGTGADTQYF	TGTGCCAGCAGTTACTCGGGGACAGGGGCAGATACGCAGTATTTT